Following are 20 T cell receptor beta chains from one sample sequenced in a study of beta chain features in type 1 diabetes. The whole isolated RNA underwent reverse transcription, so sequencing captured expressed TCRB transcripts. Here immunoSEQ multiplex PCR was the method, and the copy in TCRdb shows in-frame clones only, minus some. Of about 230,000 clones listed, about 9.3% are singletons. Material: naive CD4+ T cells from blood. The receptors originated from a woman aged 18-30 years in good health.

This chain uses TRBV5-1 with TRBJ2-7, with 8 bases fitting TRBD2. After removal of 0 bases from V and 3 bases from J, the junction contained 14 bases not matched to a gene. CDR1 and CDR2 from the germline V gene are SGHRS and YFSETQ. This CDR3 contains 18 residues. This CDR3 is CASSLGISRGGGIYEQYF. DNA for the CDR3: TGCGCCAGCAGCTTGGGGATCTCCAGGGGCGGGGGGATCTACGAGCAGTACTTC.

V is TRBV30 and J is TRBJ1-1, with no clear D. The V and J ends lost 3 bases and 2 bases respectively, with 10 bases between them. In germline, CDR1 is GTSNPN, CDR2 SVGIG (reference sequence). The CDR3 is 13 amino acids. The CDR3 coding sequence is TGTGCCTGGAGCCCCCTCGGTAACACTGAAGCTTTCTTT. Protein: CAWSPLGNTEAFF.

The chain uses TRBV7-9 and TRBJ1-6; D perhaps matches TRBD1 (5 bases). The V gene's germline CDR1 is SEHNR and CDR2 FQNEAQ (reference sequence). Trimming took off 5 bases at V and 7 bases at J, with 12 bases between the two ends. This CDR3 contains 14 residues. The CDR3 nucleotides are TGTGCCAGCAGCCTGAGACAGTCAAATTCACCCCTCCACTTT. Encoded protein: CASSLRQSNSPLHF.

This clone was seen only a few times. In DNA, the CDR3 is TGTGCCAGCAGCCGGGAGAAAAAACTGTTTTTT. This codes for CASSREKKLFF. The chain couples TRBV6-6 to TRBJ1-4; no definite D call. Germline-derived CDR1 and CDR2 are MNHNY and SVGAGI (reference sequence). The CDR3 is 11 residues long. V lost 6 bases and J 9 bases, leaving 8 bases between the germline ends.

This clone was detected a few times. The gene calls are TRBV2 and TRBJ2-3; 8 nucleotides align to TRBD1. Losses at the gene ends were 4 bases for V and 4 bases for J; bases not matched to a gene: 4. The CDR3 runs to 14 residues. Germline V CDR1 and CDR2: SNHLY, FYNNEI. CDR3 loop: CASSGQGAPDTQYF. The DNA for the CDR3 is TGTGCCAGCAGTGGGCAGGGGGCCCCAGATACGCAGTATTTT.

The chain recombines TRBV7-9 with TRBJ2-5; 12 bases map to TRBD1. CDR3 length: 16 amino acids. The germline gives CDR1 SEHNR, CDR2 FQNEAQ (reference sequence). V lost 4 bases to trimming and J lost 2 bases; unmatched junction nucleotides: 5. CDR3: CASSWGTGGDQETQYF. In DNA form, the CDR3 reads TGTGCCAGCAGCTGGGGGACAGGGGGCGATCAAGAGACCCAGTACTTC.

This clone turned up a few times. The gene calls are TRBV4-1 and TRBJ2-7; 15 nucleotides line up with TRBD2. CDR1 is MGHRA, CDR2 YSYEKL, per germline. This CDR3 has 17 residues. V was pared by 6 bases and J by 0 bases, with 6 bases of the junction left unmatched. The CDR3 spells CASRRTSGRDLSYEQYF. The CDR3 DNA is TGCGCCAGCAGGCGGACTAGCGGGAGGGACCTCTCCTACGAGCAGTACTTC.

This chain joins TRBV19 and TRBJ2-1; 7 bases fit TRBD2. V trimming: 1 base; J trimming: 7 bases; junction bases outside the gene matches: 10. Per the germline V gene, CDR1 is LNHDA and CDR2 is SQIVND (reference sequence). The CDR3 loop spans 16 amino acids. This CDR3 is CASSIGRPGGWNEQFF. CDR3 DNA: TGTGCCAGTAGTATAGGTCGGCCGGGGGGATGGAATGAGCAGTTCTTC.

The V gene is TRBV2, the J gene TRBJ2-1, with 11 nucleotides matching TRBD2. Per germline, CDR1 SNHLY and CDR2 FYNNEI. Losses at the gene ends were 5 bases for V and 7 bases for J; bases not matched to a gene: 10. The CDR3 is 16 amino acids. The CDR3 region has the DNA TGTGCCAGCAGTACGATTAGCGGGAGGGCCGAGAATGAGCAGTTCTTC. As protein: CASSTISGRAENEQFF.

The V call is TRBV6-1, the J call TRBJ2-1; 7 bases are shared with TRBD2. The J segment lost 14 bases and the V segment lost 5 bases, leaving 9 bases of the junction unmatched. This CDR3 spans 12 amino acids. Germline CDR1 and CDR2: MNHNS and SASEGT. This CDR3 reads CASSPTELAEFF. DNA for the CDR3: TGTGCCAGCAGTCCAACTGAGCTAGCGGAGTTCTTC.

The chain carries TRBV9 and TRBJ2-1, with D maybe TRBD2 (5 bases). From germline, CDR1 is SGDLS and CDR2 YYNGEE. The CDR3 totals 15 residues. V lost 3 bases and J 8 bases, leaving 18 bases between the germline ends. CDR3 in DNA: TGTGCCAGCAGCGCGGACTGGGGTGGACGGGATGAGCAGTTCTTC. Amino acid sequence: CASSADWGGRDEQFF.

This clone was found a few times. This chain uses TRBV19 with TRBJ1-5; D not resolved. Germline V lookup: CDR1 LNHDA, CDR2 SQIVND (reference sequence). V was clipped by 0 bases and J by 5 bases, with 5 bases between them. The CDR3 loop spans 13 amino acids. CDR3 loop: CASSIEAHQPQHF. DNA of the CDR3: TGTGCCAGTAGTATAGAGGCACATCAGCCCCAGCATTTT. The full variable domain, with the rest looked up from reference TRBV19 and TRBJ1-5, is DGGITQSPKYLFRKEGQNVTLSCEQNLNHDAMYWYRQDPGQGLRLIYYSQIVNDFQKGDIAEGYSVSREKKESFPLTVTSAQKNPTAFYLCASSIEAHQPQHFGDGTRLSIL.

CDR3 sequence (DNA): TGTGCCAGCAGCGGGGGATCGGATCAACACCCGGGGGTCCACGAGCAGTACTTC. This translates into CASSGGSDQHPGVHEQYF. This chain connects TRBV5-4 to TRBJ2-7, with a possible D match to TRBD2 (6 bases). With 4 bases removed from V and 5 bases from J, the gap between germline ends came to 28 bases. Germline lookup yields CDR1 SGHNT and CDR2 YYREEE (reference sequence). The CDR3 totals 18 residues.

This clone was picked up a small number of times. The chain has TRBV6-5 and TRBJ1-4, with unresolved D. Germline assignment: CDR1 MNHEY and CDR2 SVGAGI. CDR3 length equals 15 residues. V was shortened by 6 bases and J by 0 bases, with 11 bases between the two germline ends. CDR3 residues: CASRPLGATNEKLFF. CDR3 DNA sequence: TGTGCCAGCAGACCTCTCGGGGCAACTAATGAAAAACTGTTTTTT.

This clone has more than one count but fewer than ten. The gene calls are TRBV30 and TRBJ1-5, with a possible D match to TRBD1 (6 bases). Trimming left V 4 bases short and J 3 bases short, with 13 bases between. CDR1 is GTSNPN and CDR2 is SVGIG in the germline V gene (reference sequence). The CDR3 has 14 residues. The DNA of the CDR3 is TGTGCCTGGAACAAGGACAGCCTCAATCAGCCCCAGCATTTT. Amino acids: CAWNKDSLNQPQHF. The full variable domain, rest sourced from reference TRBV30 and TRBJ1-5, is SQTIHQWPATLVQPVGSPLSLECTVEGTSNPNLYWYRQAAGRGLQLLFYSVGIGQISSEVPQNLSASRPQDRQFILSSKKLLLSDSGFYLCAWNKDSLNQPQHFGDGTRLSIL.

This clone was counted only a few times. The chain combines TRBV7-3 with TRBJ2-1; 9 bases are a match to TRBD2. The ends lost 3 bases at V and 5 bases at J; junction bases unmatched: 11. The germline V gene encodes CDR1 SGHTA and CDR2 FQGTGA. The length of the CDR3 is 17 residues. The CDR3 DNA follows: TGTGCCAGCAGCTTTATAAGCGGGGGGCGGAAAGACAATGAGCAGTTCTTC. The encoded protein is CASSFISGGRKDNEQFF.

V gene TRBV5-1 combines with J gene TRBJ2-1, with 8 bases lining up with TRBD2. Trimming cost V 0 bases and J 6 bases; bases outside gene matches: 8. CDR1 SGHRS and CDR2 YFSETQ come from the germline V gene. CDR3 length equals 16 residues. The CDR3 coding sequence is TGCGCCAGCAGCTTGGCGGGAGGGGGGAAGAGCAATGAGCAGTTCTTC. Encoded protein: CASSLAGGGKSNEQFF.

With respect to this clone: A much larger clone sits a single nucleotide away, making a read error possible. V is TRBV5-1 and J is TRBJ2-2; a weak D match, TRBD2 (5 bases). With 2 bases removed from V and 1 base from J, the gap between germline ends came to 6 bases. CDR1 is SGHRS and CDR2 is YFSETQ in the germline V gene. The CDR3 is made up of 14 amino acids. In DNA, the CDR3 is TGCGCCAGCAGCTTCCGGGGGAACACCGGGGAGCTGTTTTTT. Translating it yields CASSFRGNTGELFF.

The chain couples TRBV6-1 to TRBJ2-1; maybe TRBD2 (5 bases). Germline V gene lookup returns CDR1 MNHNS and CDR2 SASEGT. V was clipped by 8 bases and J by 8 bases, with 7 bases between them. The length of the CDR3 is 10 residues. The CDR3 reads CASWRYEQFF. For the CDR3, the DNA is TGTGCCAGCTGGAGGTATGAGCAGTTCTTC.

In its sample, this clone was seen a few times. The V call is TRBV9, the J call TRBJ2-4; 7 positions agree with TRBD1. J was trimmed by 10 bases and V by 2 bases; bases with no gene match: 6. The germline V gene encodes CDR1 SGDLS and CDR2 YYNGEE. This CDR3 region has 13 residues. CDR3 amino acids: CASSVTGESIQYF. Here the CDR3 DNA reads TGTGCCAGCAGCGTCACAGGGGAGAGTATTCAGTACTTC.